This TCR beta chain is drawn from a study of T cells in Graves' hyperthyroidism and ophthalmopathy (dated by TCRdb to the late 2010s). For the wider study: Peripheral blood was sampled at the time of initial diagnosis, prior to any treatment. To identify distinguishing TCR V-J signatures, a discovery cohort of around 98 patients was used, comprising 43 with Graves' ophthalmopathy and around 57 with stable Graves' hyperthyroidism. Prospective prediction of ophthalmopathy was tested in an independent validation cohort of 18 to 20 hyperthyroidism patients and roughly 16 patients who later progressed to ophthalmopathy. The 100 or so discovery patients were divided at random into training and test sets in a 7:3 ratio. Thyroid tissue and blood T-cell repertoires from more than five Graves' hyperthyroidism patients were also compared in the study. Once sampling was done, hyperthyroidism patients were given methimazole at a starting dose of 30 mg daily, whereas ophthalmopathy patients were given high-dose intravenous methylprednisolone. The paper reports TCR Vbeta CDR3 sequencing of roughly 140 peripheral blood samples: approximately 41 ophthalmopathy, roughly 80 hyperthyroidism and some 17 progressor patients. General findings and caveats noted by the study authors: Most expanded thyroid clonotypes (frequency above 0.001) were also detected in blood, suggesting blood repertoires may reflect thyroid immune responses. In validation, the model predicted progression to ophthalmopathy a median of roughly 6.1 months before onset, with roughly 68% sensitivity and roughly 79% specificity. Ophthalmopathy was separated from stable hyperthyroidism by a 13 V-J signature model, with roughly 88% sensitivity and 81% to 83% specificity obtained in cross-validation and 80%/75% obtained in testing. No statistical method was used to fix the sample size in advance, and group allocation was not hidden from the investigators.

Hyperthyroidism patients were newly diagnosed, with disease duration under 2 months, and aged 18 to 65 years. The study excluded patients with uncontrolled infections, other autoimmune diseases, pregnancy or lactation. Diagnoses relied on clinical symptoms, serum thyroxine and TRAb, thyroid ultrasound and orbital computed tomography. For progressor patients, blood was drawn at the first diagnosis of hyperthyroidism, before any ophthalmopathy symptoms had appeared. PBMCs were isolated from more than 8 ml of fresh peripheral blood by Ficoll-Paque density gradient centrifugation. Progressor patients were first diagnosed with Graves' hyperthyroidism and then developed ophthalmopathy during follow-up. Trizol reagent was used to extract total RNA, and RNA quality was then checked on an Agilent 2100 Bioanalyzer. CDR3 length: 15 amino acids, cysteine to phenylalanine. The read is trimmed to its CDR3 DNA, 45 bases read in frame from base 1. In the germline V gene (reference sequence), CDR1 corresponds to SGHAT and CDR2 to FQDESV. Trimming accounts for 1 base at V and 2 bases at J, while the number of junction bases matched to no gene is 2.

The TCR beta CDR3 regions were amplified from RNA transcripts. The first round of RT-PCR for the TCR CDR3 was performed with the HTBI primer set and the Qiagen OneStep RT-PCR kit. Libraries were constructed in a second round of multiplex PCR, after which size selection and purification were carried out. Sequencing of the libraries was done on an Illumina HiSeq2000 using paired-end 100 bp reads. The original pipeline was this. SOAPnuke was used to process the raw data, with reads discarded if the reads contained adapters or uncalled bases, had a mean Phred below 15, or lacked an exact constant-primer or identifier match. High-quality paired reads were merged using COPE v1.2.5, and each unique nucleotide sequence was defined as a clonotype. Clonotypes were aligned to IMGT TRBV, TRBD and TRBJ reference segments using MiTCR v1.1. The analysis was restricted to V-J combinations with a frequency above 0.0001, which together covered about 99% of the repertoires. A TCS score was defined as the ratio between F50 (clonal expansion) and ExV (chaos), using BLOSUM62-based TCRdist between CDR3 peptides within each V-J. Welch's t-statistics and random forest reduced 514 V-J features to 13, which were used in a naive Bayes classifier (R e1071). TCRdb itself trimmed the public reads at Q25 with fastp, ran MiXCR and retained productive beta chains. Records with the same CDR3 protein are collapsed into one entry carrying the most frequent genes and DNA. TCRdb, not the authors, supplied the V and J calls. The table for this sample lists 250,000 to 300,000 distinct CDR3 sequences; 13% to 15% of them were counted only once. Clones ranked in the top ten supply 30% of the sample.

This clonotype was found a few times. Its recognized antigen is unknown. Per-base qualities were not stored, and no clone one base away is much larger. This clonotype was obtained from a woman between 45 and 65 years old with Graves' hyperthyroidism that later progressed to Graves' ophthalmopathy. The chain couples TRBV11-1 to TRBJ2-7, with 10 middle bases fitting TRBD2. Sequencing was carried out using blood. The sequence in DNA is TGTGCCAGCAGCTTAGTGGGACTAGCGACCTACGAGCAGTACTTC. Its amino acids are CASSLVGLATYEQYF.